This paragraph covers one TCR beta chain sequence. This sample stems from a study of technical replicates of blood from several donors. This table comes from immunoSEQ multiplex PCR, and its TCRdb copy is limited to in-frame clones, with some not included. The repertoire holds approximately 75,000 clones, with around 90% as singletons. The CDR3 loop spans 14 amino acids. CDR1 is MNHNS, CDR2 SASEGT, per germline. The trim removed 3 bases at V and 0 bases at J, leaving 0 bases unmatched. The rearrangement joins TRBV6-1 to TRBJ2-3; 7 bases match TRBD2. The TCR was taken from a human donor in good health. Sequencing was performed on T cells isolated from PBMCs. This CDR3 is CASSEGLSTDTQYF. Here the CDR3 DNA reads TGTGCCAGCAGTGAGGGACTAAGCACAGATACGCAGTATTTT.